The TCR beta chain described here comes from a study of cytomegalovirus exposure and HLA in healthy donors. Germline V gives CDR1 MRHNA, CDR2 SNTAGT. This CDR3 has 15 residues. Trimming at V came to 6 bases and at J to 5 bases, leaving 7 bases not matched to a gene. Donors consisted of healthy bone marrow donors. It was with 60 Vbeta and 13 Jbeta primers that the PCR ran. Profiled with immunoSEQ multiplex PCR; TCRdb holds only in-frame clones, not every one. The sample yields around 99,000 clones, roughly 70% seen once. Sequenced input: PBMCs. The TCR was taken from a woman in her 40s in good health and CMV-seropositive. V and J are TRBV6-4 and TRBJ2-2; 9 bases align to TRBD2. CDR3 region: CASSGGGAETGELFF. The CDR3 DNA is TGTGCCAGCAGCGGCGGGGGGGCCGAAACCGGGGAGCTGTTTTTT.